What follows is one TCR beta chain and its context. Antigen unknown. Those with chemo-refractory metastatic non-small-cell lung cancer were treated with focal radiation combined with CTLA-4 blockade using ipilimumab. This specimen belongs to a study of radiotherapy plus CTLA-4 blockade in lung cancer. The data were produced by immunoSEQ multiplex PCR, yet TCRdb's version contains in-frame clones alone and is incomplete. The data contain fewer than 70,000 clones, roughly 78% of them singletons. General study findings and limits: Blood TCR clones of tumor origin expanded after radiotherapy plus ipilimumab.

Sequences were derived from peripheral blood, sampled from a patient treated with radiotherapy plus ipilimumab. This receptor was taken from a human donor with non-small cell lung cancer who had a complete response to radiotherapy plus ipilimumab.

Here the CDR3 reads CASKGGTPTYEQYF. Written as DNA, the CDR3 is TGTGCCAGCAAGGGTGGGACACCAACCTACGAGCAGTACTTC. The chain joins TRBV6-1 to TRBJ2-7; possible D gene TRBD1, 6 bases. The CDR3 extends over 14 amino acids. The V gene lost 7 bases and the J gene lost 2 bases, with 15 bases spanning the gap. The germline gives CDR1 MNHNS, CDR2 SASEGT.